Shown below are 17 T cell receptor beta chains from a single sample sequenced in a study of blood T cell repertoires in COVID-19. Using immunoSEQ multiplex PCR, the repertoire was profiled, and TCRdb retains in-frame clones only, with some absent. The profile covers 110,000 to 150,000 clones, with approximately 85% appearing a single time and 2.5% to 3% taken by the ten largest. The sequencing sample was made of peripheral blood. These receptors all stem from a man aged 45-65 years with acute or convalescent COVID-19.

The chain couples TRBV9 to TRBJ1-5; D perhaps matches TRBD1 (6 bases). The CDR3 totals 14 residues. Trimming cost V 3 bases and J 6 bases, with 13 bases left between them. The germline V gene has CDR1 SGDLS and CDR2 YYNGEE. The CDR3: CASSEGGVGQPQHF. In nucleotides, the CDR3 is TGTGCCAGCAGCGAAGGGGGGGTTGGTCAGCCCCAGCATTTT.

This clone showed up just a few times. The genes are TRBV9 and TRBJ2-7, with 10 positions matching TRBD2. The germline gives CDR1 SGDLS, CDR2 YYNGEE. After removal of 1 base from V and 5 bases from J, the junction contained 9 bases not matched to a gene. The CDR3 is 16 amino acids. DNA of the CDR3: TGTGCCAGCAGCGTACTCCCTAGCGGGAGATTTGACGAGCAGTACTTC. This translates into CASSVLPSGRFDEQYF.

The chain links TRBV5-1 to TRBJ2-3; no definite D call. CDR1 is SGHRS, CDR2 YFSETQ, per germline. Trimming took off 0 bases at V and 2 bases at J, with 13 bases between the two ends. The CDR3 has 16 residues. CDR3 DNA sequence: TGCGCCAGCAGCTTGGATGTTAGCAGATACACAGATACGCAGTATTTT. Translation: CASSLDVSRYTDTQYF.

V gene TRBV4-1 combines with J gene TRBJ1-2, with a tentative D call TRBD1 (6 bases). Trimming took 5 bases from V and 6 from J, leaving 16 bases between them. CDR3 length equals 14 residues. Germline V gene lookup returns CDR1 MGHRA and CDR2 YSYEKL. This CDR3 reads CASSEHRVGDGYTF. In DNA, the CDR3 is TGCGCCAGCAGCGAACACAGGGTGGGGGATGGCTACACCTTC.

V gene TRBV7-9 combines with J gene TRBJ2-1; D unresolved. The CDR3 covers 13 residues. Germline V CDR1 and CDR2: SEHNR, FQNEAQ (reference sequence). V lost 5 bases, J lost 6 bases, and 11 bases lay in between. The DNA for the CDR3 is TGTGCCAGCAGCATAGTGGCGGCCAATGAGCAGTTCTTC. This codes for CASSIVAANEQFF.

Only one count was recorded for this clone. The chain uses TRBV4-1 and TRBJ2-7; TRBD2 agrees at 7 bases. J gave up 3 bases and V 4 bases, and 12 bases lay outside the gene matches. Germline-derived CDR1 and CDR2 are MGHRA and YSYEKL. The CDR3 contains 16 residues. The DNA of the CDR3 is TGCGCCAGCAGCCCAATCACTAGCGCTTCGAACTACGAGCAGTACTTC. Its protein is CASSPITSASNYEQYF.

The V call is TRBV7-9, the J call TRBJ2-7, with 9 bases identical to TRBD1. The CDR3 runs 14 residues. V was clipped by 5 bases and J by 3 bases; unmatched bases: 5. CDR1 is SEHNR, CDR2 FQNEAQ, per germline (reference sequence). CDR3 protein: CASSDRDRVYEQYF. DNA of the CDR3: TGTGCCAGCAGCGACCGGGACAGGGTCTACGAGCAGTACTTC.

The chain employs TRBV10-3 and TRBJ1-4, with a possible D match to TRBD1 (5 bases). Germline CDR1 is ENHRY and CDR2 is SYGVKD. The V end lost 2 bases, the J end lost 4 bases, and 23 bases lay between the germline ends. The CDR3 totals 19 residues. Written as DNA, the CDR3 is TGTGCCATCAGTGAGGACCCGTGGGCAGGGAAGGGGTTTAATGAAAAACTGTTTTTT. Its translation: CAISEDPWAGKGFNEKLFF.

This clone is a singleton in its sample. The chain links TRBV30 to TRBJ2-5, with D uncertain. With 3 bases removed from V and 1 base from J, the gap between germline ends came to 12 bases. The CDR3 totals 14 residues. CDR1 is GTSNPN, CDR2 SVGIG, per germline (reference sequence). The CDR3 sequence: CAWRMWAAQETQYF. CDR3 sequence (DNA): TGTGCCTGGAGAATGTGGGCAGCCCAAGAGACCCAGTACTTC.

This clone was seen once. The V call is TRBV11-2, the J call TRBJ2-7, with 8 nucleotides matching TRBD1. CDR3 length: 15 residues. Germline V gene lookup returns CDR1 SGHAT and CDR2 FQNNGV. The V segment lost 5 bases and the J segment 6 bases; nucleotides outside the gene matches: 12. The CDR3 coding sequence is TGTGCCAGCAGCAAACGACAGGGGATCGGGGCCGAGCAGTACTTC. This gives the protein CASSKRQGIGAEQYF.

The chain links TRBV4-1 to TRBJ1-6; D uncertain. Germline V CDR1 and CDR2: MGHRA, YSYEKL. This CDR3 comprises 16 residues. Between the trimmed V and J ends, which lost 0 bases and 1 base, there was a span of 7 bases. For the CDR3, the DNA is TGCGCCAGCAGCCAAGATCCAGGATCCTATAATTCACCCCTCCACTTT. Its protein product is CASSQDPGSYNSPLHF.

This chain joins TRBV19 and TRBJ1-1; D is possibly TRBD1 (5 bases). The CDR3 spans 14 residues. The V end lost 7 bases, the J end lost 2 bases, and 14 bases lay between the germline ends. Germline loops: CDR1 LNHDA, CDR2 SQIVND (reference sequence). CDR3 in DNA: TGTGCCAGTAAACCTTCGACAGTAAACACTGAAGCTTTCTTT. Encoded protein: CASKPSTVNTEAFF. The full variable domain, rest sourced from reference TRBV19 and TRBJ1-1, is DGGITQSPKYLFRKEGQNVTLSCEQNLNHDAMYWYRQDPGQGLRLIYYSQIVNDFQKGDIAEGYSVSREKKESFPLTVTSAQKNPTAFYLCASKPSTVNTEAFFGQGTRLTVV.

The genes are TRBV7-9 and TRBJ1-1; D might be TRBD1 (6 bases). This CDR3 is built from 14 residues. The V end was cut by 1 base, the J end by 7 bases, with 13 bases between. Germline V gene lookup returns CDR1 SEHNR and CDR2 FQNEAQ (reference sequence). The CDR3 protein is CASSLDGGEIEAFF. The CDR3 nucleotides are TGTGCCAGCAGCTTAGATGGGGGCGAGATTGAAGCTTTCTTT.

The gene calls are TRBV9 and TRBJ2-1; D perhaps matches TRBD2 (6 bases). Per germline, CDR1 SGDLS and CDR2 YYNGEE. V was clipped by 0 bases and J by 4 bases, with 17 bases between them. The CDR3 spans 17 residues. The CDR3 protein is CASSVEEGVTGYNEQFF. CDR3 nucleotides: TGTGCCAGCAGCGTAGAGGAGGGTGTTACGGGATACAATGAGCAGTTCTTC. Looking up the rest from reference TRBV9 and TRBJ2-1 gives the full variable domain: DSGVTQTPKHLITATGQRVTLRCSPRSGDLSVYWYQQSLDQGLQFLIQYYNGEERAKGNILERFSAQQFPDLHSELNLSSLELGDSALYFCASSVEEGVTGYNEQFFGPGTRLTVL.

The chain combines TRBV5-1 with TRBJ1-4, with TRBD1 matching over 10 bases. The CDR3 extends over 17 amino acids. The V gene end was trimmed by 0 bases and the J gene end by 2 bases; junction bases not matched to a gene: 4. Looked up from germline, CDR1 is SGHRS and CDR2 is YFSETQ. The CDR3 loop is CASSLGQGAYTNEKLFF. The CDR3 DNA reads as TGCGCCAGCAGCTTGGGACAGGGGGCGTACACTAATGAAAAACTGTTTTTT.

V gene TRBV11-3 combines with J gene TRBJ1-1, with a possible D match to TRBD1 (5 bases). This CDR3 contains 16 residues. Trimming removed 0 bases at V and 4 bases at J, with 15 bases between. Germline assignment: CDR1 SGHNT and CDR2 YENEEA. CDR3 DNA sequence: TGTGCCAGCAGCTTAGATCGCAAGGGGCTGTGCACTGAAGCTTTCTTT. Protein product: CASSLDRKGLCTEAFF. Full variable domain (remainder filled in from reference TRBV11-3 and TRBJ1-1): EAGVVQSPRYKIIEKKQPVAFWCNPISGHNTLYWYLQNLGQGPELLIRYENEEAVDDSQLPKDRFSAERLKGVDSTLKIQPAELGDSAVYLCASSLDRKGLCTEAFFGQGTRLTVV.

The chain joins TRBV3-1 (or the pseudogene TRBV3-2) to TRBJ2-3, with D perhaps TRBD2 (5 bases). Germline V gene sequence: CDR1 LGHDT, CDR2 YNNKEL (reference sequence). V lost 2 bases to trimming and J lost 2 bases, with 8 bases between them. The CDR3 consists of 14 residues. CDR3 amino acids: CASSQSGNTDTQYF. CDR3 DNA sequence: TGTGCCAGCAGCCAATCGGGAAACACAGATACGCAGTATTTT.